The present TCR beta chain was sequenced within a study of shared clonotypes between healthy human individuals. Clones were sequenced by immunoSEQ multiplex PCR, and TCRdb holds only the in-frame ones, with some missing. The sample consists of a few million clones, just over 90% of them appearing once. V lost 0 bases and J lost 5, with 12 bases in between. The CDR3 covers 15 residues. Germline loops: CDR1 SGHRS, CDR2 YFSETQ. As regards this clone: The antigen is unknown.

Findings and caveats of the study: Roughly 4.6% of naive CD4 clonotypes were common to several donors. Clonotypes shared by all four donors outscored non-shared clonotypes in generation probability. Sampling included only blood; tissue repertoires likely differ.

The sequence was collected from a man aged 18-30 years in good health. The genes are TRBV5-1 and TRBJ2-4; TRBD1 might be the D (5 bases). The specimen sequenced was naive CD4+ T cells sorted from blood. Subset denoted: CD45RA+ positively selected. The CDR3 is CASSLAGNPENIQYF. CDR3 in DNA: TGCGCCAGCAGCTTGGCAGGGAACCCGGAAAACATTCAGTACTTC.